A selection of T cell receptor beta chains follows, all from one sample in a study of graft-versus-host responses after intestinal transplantation. TCRdb's copy holds only in-frame clones and misses some; the assay was immunoSEQ multiplex PCR. This sample has roughly 7,300 clones, with around 72% found just once. Sequencing was performed on ileum tissue, taken less than 230 days after intestinal transplant. The receptors here all came from a human patient who received an intestinal transplant, so some T cells may come from the graft donor. Both conserved end residues are part of each CDR3. A D gene is named only where the DNA matches it firmly. A clone size is listed for some rows: how often the clone was seen (once, few, many), or a class if it is expanded.

D,J,size,V,DNA,CDR3
NA,TRBJ2-7,NA,TRBV6-1,TGTGCCAGCAGTGCCAGATTACCCTACGAGCAGTACTTC,CASSARLPYEQYF
NA,TRBJ2-7,NA,TRBV2,TGTGCCAGCAGTGAAGCGGGGCTGAACTCCTACGAGCAGTACTTC,CASSEAGLNSYEQYF
NA,TRBJ2-7,NA,TRBV7-9,TGTGCCAGCAGCCCCGCTGGCCTGCCTTTTTACTACGAGCAGTACTTC,CASSPAGLPFYYEQYF
NA,TRBJ1-1,NA,TRBV19,TGTGCCAGTAGTGTCCGCGGGGGGAACACTGAAGCTTTCTTT,CASSVRGGNTEAFF
TRBD2,TRBJ2-3,NA,TRBV9,TGTGCCAGCAGCGGTGGGACTAGCATTCTCCCTAGCACAGATACGCAGTATTTT,CASSGGTSILPSTDTQYF
TRBD1,TRBJ2-1,NA,TRBV12-5,TGTGCTAGTGGTTTCGGACAGGGTCACAATGAGCAGTTCTTC,CASGFGQGHNEQFF
NA,TRBJ1-1,NA,TRBV27,TGTGCCAGCAGTTTATTGGGCGGGGCCACTGAAGCTTTCTTT,CASSLLGGATEAFF
NA,TRBJ2-3,NA,TRBV7-6,TGTGCCAGCAGCTTGCACAGGGAAACAGATACGCAGTATTTT,CASSLHRETDTQYF
NA,TRBJ1-2,once,TRBV28,TGTGCCAGCAGTCTTTTATTGTCGCACGACAGGAAATCACAAGGCTACACCTTC,CASSLLLSHDRKSQGYTF
NA,TRBJ2-1,NA,TRBV19,TGTGCCAGTAGTATATCCGCCTTTCTGAGCTCCTACAATGAGCAGTTCTTC,CASSISAFLSSYNEQFF
TRBD1,TRBJ1-5,NA,TRBV5-8,TGTGCCAGCAGCTCCCGGACAGGCTGGGATCAGCCCCAGCATTTT,CASSSRTGWDQPQHF
TRBD2,TRBJ2-4,NA,TRBV10-2,TGCGCCAAAGGGACTAGCGGGCCCAAAAACATTCAGTACTTC,CAKGTSGPKNIQYF
TRBD1,TRBJ1-1,NA,TRBV6-6,TGTGCCAGCAGCACAGGGGGCACTGAAGCTTTCTTT,CASSTGGTEAFF
NA,TRBJ2-3,few,TRBV19,TGTGCCAGTAGTATAGGCCAGGGTACGCAGTATTTT,CASSIGQGTQYF
TRBD1,TRBJ2-1,NA,TRBV18,TGTGCCAGCTCACTCCCTATGGGGACAGGCCCCTACAATGAGCAGTTCTTC,CASSLPMGTGPYNEQFF
TRBD1,TRBJ2-1,NA,TRBV6-1,TGTGCCAGCAGCGGGGACAGGGCCGGGGGCAATGAGCAGTTCTTC,CASSGDRAGGNEQFF
NA,TRBJ1-5,once,TRBV5-5,TGTGCCAGCAGCGTAGAGGGAGGCCGCAATCAGCCCCAGCATTTT,CASSVEGGRNQPQHF
TRBD1,TRBJ1-2,NA,TRBV6-1,TGTGCCAGCAGTGAGGGGACAGGGCTATACTATGGCTACACCTTC,CASSEGTGLYYGYTF
TRBD2,TRBJ2-3,NA,TRBV7-9,TGTGCCAGCAGCCGGACTAGCGGGGAGAATACGCAGTATTTT,CASSRTSGENTQYF
TRBD2,TRBJ2-1,NA,TRBV14,TGTGCCAGCAGCTATCGGACTAGCGGGGGCAATGAGCAGTTCTTC,CASSYRTSGGNEQFF
NA,TRBJ2-1,NA,TRBV11-2,TGTGCCAGCAGCCCCGGGGTCCCCAATGAGCAGTTCTTC,CASSPGVPNEQFF
TRBD1,TRBJ2-7,few,TRBV14,TGTGCCAGCAGCCAAGAAGGGGACAGGGCCTCCTACGAGCAGTACTTC,CASSQEGDRASYEQYF
NA,TRBJ2-3,NA,TRBV14,TGTGCCAGCAGCCCCCGGTCCCCGAGGGTAGATACGCAGTATTTT,CASSPRSPRVDTQYF
TRBD1,TRBJ2-2,NA,TRBV11-2,TGTGCCAGCAGCTTAGCGCGGCCCGGGACAGGGGTCGGGACCGGGGAGCTGTTTTTT,CASSLARPGTGVGTGELFF
NA,TRBJ2-2,NA,TRBV4-3,TGCGCCAGCAGCCAAGTAGTAGGCGGCACGGGGGAGCTGTTTTTT,CASSQVVGGTGELFF
NA,TRBJ1-5,NA,TRBV30,TGTGCCTGGAGTGTACGGATGGGGGCGGGTCAGCCCCAGCATTTT,CAWSVRMGAGQPQHF
NA,TRBJ2-2,few,TRBV5-4,TGTGCCAGCAGCTTCGGCGGGGAGCTGTTTTTT,CASSFGGELFF
NA,TRBJ1-1,NA,TRBV30,TGTGCCTGGAGTAAATACAGGAACACTGAAGCTTTCTTT,CAWSKYRNTEAFF
TRBD1,TRBJ1-2,few,TRBV2,TGTGCCAGCAGGGGGGACAGATACAACTATGGCTACACCTTC,CASRGDRYNYGYTF
NA,TRBJ2-7,NA,TRBV7-9,TGTGCCAGCAGCCATGGCCCTCTCTACGAGCAGTACTTC,CASSHGPLYEQYF
NA,TRBJ2-4,NA,TRBV21-1,TGTGCCAGCAGCAAAGGACAAGCCAAAAACATTCAGTACTTC,CASSKGQAKNIQYF
NA,TRBJ1-2,few,TRBV5-1,TGCGCCAGCAGCTTGGGAGACAGTTCCTATGGCTACACCTTC,CASSLGDSSYGYTF
NA,TRBJ2-7,NA,TRBV30,TGTGCCTGGAGTGTATGGGGGACATCCTACGAGCAGTACTTC,CAWSVWGTSYEQYF
NA,TRBJ2-5,NA,TRBV29-1,TGCAGCGTTGAGGGCCCGGTTGGGGGGGAGACCCAGTACTTC,CSVEGPVGGETQYF
TRBD1,TRBJ2-5,NA,TRBV7-9,TGTGCCAGCAGCTTATCACAGGGGGCGATCCAAGAGACCCAGTACTTC,CASSLSQGAIQETQYF
TRBD2,TRBJ2-1,NA,TRBV5-1,TGCGCCAGCAGCTGGCCATCTAGCGGGGCTTACAATGAGCAGTTCTTC,CASSWPSSGAYNEQFF
TRBD1,TRBJ2-7,NA,TRBV2,TGTGCCAGTGTCGGGACAGGACGCTACGAGCAGTACTTC,CASVGTGRYEQYF
TRBD2,TRBJ2-3,NA,TRBV7-2,TGTGCCAGCAGCTTACGACCTGAGCGGGGGCCTCCTCACACAGATACGCAGTATTTT,CASSLRPERGPPHTDTQYF
NA,TRBJ1-1,NA,TRBV2,TGTGCCAGCAGTGAAGAGGGGACACGGCTGAACACTGAAGCTTTCTTT,CASSEEGTRLNTEAFF
NA,TRBJ2-7,few,TRBV21-1,TGTGCCAGCAGCAAAACCGAACCTACACTATACGAGCAGTACTTC,CASSKTEPTLYEQYF
TRBD1,TRBJ2-7,NA,TRBV27,TGTGCCAGCAGTCCCATGGCAGGGGGCGGCGAGCAGTACTTC,CASSPMAGGGEQYF
NA,TRBJ1-2,NA,TRBV27,TGTGCCAGCAGTTTATGGGGGGGCTATGGCTACACCTTC,CASSLWGGYGYTF
TRBD1,TRBJ2-1,NA,TRBV7-3,TGTGCCAGCAGCTTAGGGACAGGACTTTACAATGAGCAGTTCTTC,CASSLGTGLYNEQFF
NA,TRBJ1-2,once,TRBV15,TGTGCCACCAGCAGATCCTTAGGAGTGTCCTATGGCTACACCTTC,CATSRSLGVSYGYTF
NA,TRBJ1-1,NA,TRBV11-2,TGTGCCAGCAGCCTCGAGGCACACACGAACACTGAAGCTTTCTTT,CASSLEAHTNTEAFF
NA,TRBJ1-1,NA,TRBV6-5,TGTGCCAGCAGGACAGGTTTGAACACTGAAGCTTTCTTT,CASRTGLNTEAFF
TRBD1,TRBJ1-4,NA,TRBV7-2,TGTGCCAGCAGCTCAGGGGGGTCTAATGAAAAACTGTTTTTT,CASSSGGSNEKLFF
NA,TRBJ2-5,NA,TRBV15,TGTGCCACCAGCAGAGATAGTAGCGGCCAAGAGACCCAGTACTTC,CATSRDSSGQETQYF
NA,TRBJ2-7,NA,TRBV6-1,TGTGCCAGCAGGAGGCTGAGCTCCTACGAGCAGTACTTC,CASRRLSSYEQYF
NA,TRBJ2-7,NA,TRBV4-1,TGCGCCAGCAGCCAATATGCAGGGGCCTACGAGCAGTACTTC,CASSQYAGAYEQYF
TRBD2,TRBJ2-1,NA,TRBV6-4,TGTGCCAGCAGTAGAGTCGGGGGGGGCTACAATGAGCAGTTCTTC,CASSRVGGGYNEQFF
NA,TRBJ2-7,NA,TRBV10-3,TGTGCCATCAGTGAATTTAAGGGGACCTACGAGCAGTACTTC,CAISEFKGTYEQYF
NA,TRBJ2-5,NA,TRBV7-6,TGTGCCAGCAGCTTAGCCGTCGGGGAGTGGGAGACCCAGTACTTC,CASSLAVGEWETQYF
TRBD2,TRBJ2-1,NA,TRBV25-1,TGTGCCAGCAGTGAAGGGGGACTAGCGTACAATGAGCAGTTCTTC,CASSEGGLAYNEQFF
NA,TRBJ2-5,few,TRBV7-9,TGTGCCAGCAGCTTTTTCCCGCTAGTTGACGAGACCCAGTACTTC,CASSFFPLVDETQYF
TRBD1,TRBJ1-2,NA,TRBV6-1,TGTGCCAGCAGTGAAATCCACCACGACAGGGCCTATGGCTACACCTTC,CASSEIHHDRAYGYTF
TRBD1,TRBJ2-2,NA,TRBV6-5,TGTGCCAGCAGCCCCGGGGACAGGGTCACCGGGGAGCTGTTTTTT,CASSPGDRVTGELFF
TRBD1,TRBJ1-1,NA,TRBV29-1,TGCAGCACGGACAGGGGGAACACTGAAGCTTTCTTT,CSTDRGNTEAFF